The TCR beta chain under discussion was sequenced for a study of cytomegalovirus exposure and HLA in healthy donors (dated by TCRdb to 2016 to 2017). For the wider study: An earlier analysis of several hundred of the donors reported 250 to 300 Gb of sequence data and more than 90 million unique TCR beta sequences from some 180 million T cells. Approximately 300 gigabases of sequencing data and around 85 million unique TCR sequences made up an early release that covered nearly 650 HLA-typed donors. Of the approximately 400 genotyped donors, around 81% fell in the genetic ancestry cluster associated with self-reported Caucasian donors. The study was designed to test whether signatures of past pathogen exposure could be identified by cataloging public T cell receptors. The study used immunosequencing to profile the T cell repertoires of hundreds of subjects and linked those repertoires to cytomegalovirus serostatus. In addition to the first cohort of 666 subjects, a separate validation cohort of 120 different subjects was used. To predict cytomegalovirus infection status, the study brought together high-throughput TCR immunosequencing, statistical association of individual TCRs with disease status, and machine learning. To study patterns of TCR occurrence, a later analysis re-analyzed previously published TCR beta repertoires from around 670 donors and added high-resolution HLA genotyping. Rather than drawing on any new phenotypic data, the later analysis identified candidate immune exposures from TCR beta sequences and the way those sequences occurred across donors. An earlier analysis of a few hundred of the donors applied high-throughput TCR beta sequencing to assess whether each TCR beta V gene segment acted as functional or pseudogenic. Donor age, sex, ethnicity and CMV serostatus were compiled alongside the repertoire data. In a later genetic analysis, genome-wide SNP genotypes for about three fifths of the roughly 670 donors were used, and that subset was treated as a discovery cohort. All discovery cohort repertoires had been generated using a single sequencing platform. Class I and class II HLA loci were covered by the typing at four-digit resolution. The number of donors typed differed by locus, with roughly 629-640 for A, B, C, DRB1 and DQB1, around 560 for DQA1, 600 to 610 for DPA1, and approximately 470 for DPB1. Because of strong linkage in the cohort, roughly 5 DR-DQ haplotypes were treated as single units for association and clustering. Among a few hundred genotyped donors of the cohort, an average of 235,054 unique TCR beta nucleotide sequences were sequenced per donor, 15% to 20% of them non-productive.

Broad study findings and their caveats: At a false discovery rate of 0.05, a later analysis linked around 17,000 TCR beta sequences to specific HLA alleles. In vitro tests confirmed that three of the cytomegalovirus-associated TCR beta chains recognize cytomegalovirus antigens. In an earlier analysis of approximately 590 of the donors, most TCR beta V segments were observed in productive rearrangements about 87% or about 30% of the time, broadly matching IMGT annotations. While some public TCRs were present in many individuals, most TCR sequences turned up only very rarely across donors. The sequencing pipeline was judged likely to have produced a cluster of highly shared sequence variants as a technical artifact. In a later analysis, TCR association rates were found to vary across HLA loci, with the most associated TCRs seen for DRB1 alleles and the fewest for HLA-C alleles. A total of 164 TCR beta chains were listed by the study as associated with cytomegalovirus. According to a later analysis, parvovirus B19, influenza, CMV and Epstein-Barr virus appeared linked to several top co-occurrence clusters. A later genetic analysis associated a missense DCLRE1C variant with V-gene and J-gene trimming of TCR beta chains, and an independent cohort replicated the association. When HLA alleles, especially DR and DQ, strongly co-occurred, TCR associations were difficult to assign to individual alleles. A later analysis found that most CMV-associated TCR beta chains appeared HLA-restricted, with HLA associations seemingly driven largely by CMV exposure. Because some donors lacked HLA typing at each locus, the association tests relied only on the typed subset. Linkage disequilibrium might explain the correlated functional status among segregating V segments, but an unknown experimental factor could not be excluded. Cytomegalovirus status was reported to be diagnosed by the classifier with high specificity and sensitivity in both the original and validation cohorts. Only TCR beta chains were sequenced in this cohort, and the absence of alpha or paired-chain data limited detectable features. A further reported finding was that TCR beta sequences accurately predicted the HLA-A and HLA-B alleles for most subjects in the first cohort. Because counts were too low, 15 to 20 rarely observed V segments, including chromosome 9 orphons, were left out of the earlier analysis of about 620 of the donors. In a later analysis, HLA-associated TCR beta chains showed more clonal expansion and lower generation probabilities than non-associated chains that were equally common. The 87-base-pair reads could not distinguish some IMGT-functional V segments, including TRBV6-2 and TRBV6-3, so those segments were excluded. In a later genetic analysis, fewer N-insertions in productive TCRs were reported among donors in an Asian-associated ancestry cluster than the roughly 700-donor mean. The authors suggested that the approach could potentially be extended to other disease states and immunological phenotypes. CMV serostatus was the only immune exposure information available for the cohort. Roughly uniform sequencing depth across donors was assumed in presence/absence analyses, although this assumption may not hold.

Libraries were constructed by the immunoSEQ multiplex PCR assay. For the multiplex PCR, a mixture combining 60 forward primers for TCR Vbeta segments and 13 reverse primers for TCR Jbeta segments was used. The CDR3 region of rearranged TCR beta genes was amplified from genomic DNA by a multiplex PCR assay. On the Illumina HiSeq System, the amplified TCR beta libraries were sequenced as 87-base-pair reads. The published analysis was carried out like this. A later analysis counted some 74 million unique TCR beta chains across the 650 to 700 repertoires, and 9 million to 14 million of these chains were shared by at least two donors. A nearest-neighbor algorithm error-corrected the raw reads and collapsed the reads into unique sequences, merging closely related sequences to remove PCR and sequencing errors. V, D and J gene segments were assigned by aligning CDR3 sequences to IMGT reference sequences. For a sequence to be retained, a match of at least six nucleotides to both a V gene segment and a J gene segment was required. Rearrangements were classified as productive when the CDR3 lacked stop codons and remained in frame with V and J, and all other rearrangements were classified as non-productive. CDR3 was defined by IMGT convention, running from the second conserved V-encoded cysteine to the conserved J-encoded phenylalanine. The earlier analysis of about 560 of the donors excluded any sequence lacking an unambiguous match to a single V gene segment. In an earlier analysis of several hundred of the donors, V segments were called functional above 56.7% productive rearrangements and were called segregating when the between-donor standard deviation exceeded 5%. A statistical classification framework was developed to diagnose cytomegalovirus status using the catalog of TCR beta chain sequences. A later analysis assigned V and J genes by comparing TCR nucleotide sequences with IMGT/GENE-DB human TR gene sequences. Using the TCRdist pipeline, a later analysis assigned CDR3 sequences along with most-parsimonious VDJ recombination scenarios. In a later analysis, every TCR beta chain was defined by the combination of its CDR3 amino acid sequence and its V-gene family, and reads without a unique V-gene family were dropped. As a way to deal with suspected cross-contamination and a sequencing artifact, a later analysis dropped 450 to 600 nucleotide sequences that were highly shared and had low generation probability. A later analysis calculated a clonal expansion index for each public chain from normalized within-repertoire ranks of inferred template counts. A later analysis computed generation probabilities with a VDJ recombination model fitted to out-of-frame rearrangements, and checked the results against IGoR. In a later analysis, hypergeometric tests were used to score TCR-TCR, TCR-HLA and TCR-CMV co-occurrence, with a repertoire-size bias correction applied to TCR pairs. In a later analysis, false discovery rates were estimated by permuting HLA or CMV assignments 20 times. A later analysis grouped co-occurring TCRs with DBSCAN, adding TCRdist sequence similarity when clustering within HLA-allele-positive subsets. Repertoires with fewer than 30,000 or more than 120,000 public chains, plus five repertoires with anomalous nucleotide sharing, were excluded from co-occurrence clustering. The source is immuneACCESS, and TCRdb retained only in-frame sequences with V and J called. Part of the clones is not carried over; for the studies checked, unresolved V genes explain less than half of this, and the remainder is unexplained. That table furnishes V, J and clone size, whereas the DNA furnished D and trimming. The sample records approximately 120,000 clones, about 80% of which are singletons. The ten biggest clones cover 7% to 9% of the sample.

In total, over 600 healthy bone marrow donors made up the cohort. At the time of sampling, all cohort members were nominally healthy, though unrecorded immune exposures were likely present. The donor tested CMV seropositive, placing the donor among the 290 or so seropositive members of the cohort. Every donor gave a peripheral blood sample, and the peripheral blood mononuclear cells from that sample were used for TCR beta sequencing. The Qiagen DNeasy Blood Extraction Kit was used to extract genomic DNA from the blood cell samples. V loses 5 bases of germline sequence and J loses 8 bases, and the interval between the two ends is 9 bases. Based on the germline V gene, the CDR1 and CDR2 sequences are MNHNS and SASEGT. The CDR3, cysteine through phenylalanine, is 12 amino acids long. The entry retains the CDR3 DNA only, 36 bases that are in frame from base 1. This clone was found a few times. Its antigen remains unidentified. No qualities accompany the bases; no much larger clone lies one base away.

The clonotype was recovered from a woman aged 50 to 60 in good health and CMV-seropositive. Input material: PBMCs. Recombination linked TRBV6-1 to TRBJ1-4; there is no confident call for the D gene. The CDR3 protein is CASSFLNEKLFF. The nucleotides read TGTGCCAGCAGTTTCCTAAACGAAAAACTGTTTTTT.